This TCR beta chain was recorded in a study of CD8 T cells in Susac syndrome. Random hexamers primed reverse transcription of about 0.45 to 1 ug RNA. By means of immunoSEQ multiplex PCR, TCR beta CDR3 spanning 54 Vbeta and 13 Jbeta underwent amplification. TCRdb redid the calling of the immunoSEQ multiplex PCR reads with MiXCR, one entry per CDR3 protein. Among 160,000 or so distinct CDR3 sequences listed, around 93% were seen once. The CDR3 is 13 amino acids. The germline V and J ends were trimmed by 0 bases and 10 bases, with 12 bases remaining between them. The germline gives CDR1 LGHDT, CDR2 YNNKEL (reference sequence).

The sample comprised CD4+ T cells from PBMCs. The V call is TRBV3-1, the J call TRBJ1-1, with D unclear. The TCR comes from a human donor in good health. The CDR3, as DNA: TGTGCCAGCAGCCAAGAAGGGCACCCCGTAGCTTTCTTT. Protein product: CASSQEGHPVAFF.